Below, 20 T cell receptor beta chains from the same sample are listed, as sequenced in a study of response to subunit inactivated influenza vaccine (dated by TCRdb to between 2017 and 2018). Library prep was done by RT-PCR. The sequencing machine was an Illumina HiSeq 2500. The public reads were quality trimmed at Q25 with fastp and then assembled into clones with MiXCR by TCRdb, keeping productive beta chains. Each CDR3 protein appears once, grouped with its most common genes and DNA. The sample table shows hundreds of thousands of distinct CDR3 sequences, and 12% to 15% are seen once. The top ten clonotypes cover roughly 7.2% of the sample. This specimen was PBMCs from blood, taken 14 to 15 days before vaccination. These receptors were obtained from a man aged 45 to 65 who received an inactivated influenza vaccine. Donor details come from another sample of the same person, matched by shared clones.

This clonotype came up a few times. The chain has TRBV20-1 and TRBJ2-7; D is uncertain. Trimming removed 3 bases from V and 3 bases from J, with 15 bases in between. The CDR3 covers 14 residues. Germline V gene data show CDR1 as DFQATT and CDR2 as SNEGSKA (reference sequence). The CDR3, as DNA: TGCAGTGCTAGTTTGGCTAACAAAAACTACGAGCAGTACTTC. Translating it yields CSASLANKNYEQYF.

Written as DNA, the CDR3 is TGTGCCAGCAGCCCCCTTAGCGGGAGGGCCGGGGAGCAGTTCTTC. It yields the protein CASSPLSGRAGEQFF. The chain recombines TRBV4-2 with TRBJ2-1, with 11 bases lining up with TRBD2. Germline V gene data show CDR1 as LGHNA and CDR2 as YNFKEQ. The V and J ends lost 4 bases and 10 bases, in that order; junction bases with no gene match: 9. This CDR3 is 15 amino acids long.

The chain is built from TRBV27 and TRBJ1-2; no clear D. The germline V gene encodes CDR1 MNHEY and CDR2 SMNVEV (reference sequence). Trimming took off 6 bases at V and 8 bases at J, with 16 bases between the two ends. The length of the CDR3 is 13 residues. The CDR3 DNA reads TGTGCCAGCAGATCTAGGGAGTCGGGAGGCTACACCTTC. This sequence encodes CASRSRESGGYTF.

This clonotype was found a few times. V is TRBV11-2 and J is TRBJ2-7, with 8 bases that match TRBD1. Germline trimming cut 6 bases from V and 3 bases from J; bases unmatched to any gene: 10. CDR1 is SGHAT and CDR2 is FQNNGV in the germline V gene. The CDR3 is 15 amino acids. CDR3 nucleotide sequence: TGTGCCAGCAGAAACTTCCGGGACAGGCTCTACGAGCAGTACTTC. Translating gives CASRNFRDRLYEQYF.

The chain recombines TRBV18 with TRBJ1-1; 11 bases match TRBD1. Unmatched junction bases numbered 4, after V lost 3 bases and J lost 4 bases. Looked up from germline, CDR1 is KGHSH and CDR2 is LQKENI. This CDR3 comprises 15 residues. The CDR3 region has the DNA TGTGCCAGCTCACCGGACAGGGGGCATGTCACTGAAGCTTTCTTT. Residues: CASSPDRGHVTEAFF.

This clonotype has just a few counts. The V and J genes are TRBV29-1 and TRBJ2-3, with 8 bases matching TRBD2. The CDR3 covers 15 residues. V dropped 7 bases and J dropped 3; count of bases not matched to a gene: 12. Germline V gene data show CDR1 as SQVTM and CDR2 as ANQGSEA. The CDR3 coding sequence is TGCAGCGCCGACGGGACTAGGGGGGGAACAGATACGCAGTATTTT. Translation gives CSADGTRGGTDTQYF.

The V call is TRBV10-3, the J call TRBJ2-1; no clear D. The CDR3 covers 15 residues. V was trimmed by 2 bases and J by 0 bases, leaving 8 bases between them. Per the germline V gene, CDR1 is ENHRY and CDR2 is SYGVKD. CDR3 sequence reads: CAISEERNSYNEQFF. The CDR3 region has the DNA TGTGCCATCAGTGAGGAGCGCAACTCCTACAATGAGCAGTTCTTC.

The chain couples TRBV2 to TRBJ2-1, with TRBD2 matching over 10 bases. V shed 8 bases, J shed 1 base, and the junction held 5 bases outside the gene matches. The CDR3 loop spans 15 amino acids. Per the germline V gene, CDR1 is SNHLY and CDR2 is FYNNEI. CDR3 sequence (DNA): TGTGCCAGCCTCCGACTAGCGGGTTCCTACAATGAGCAGTTCTTC. It is translated as CASLRLAGSYNEQFF.

This clonotype came up a few times. This chain uses TRBV7-6 with TRBJ2-1, with 7 bases matching TRBD1. CDR3 length: 16 residues. CDR1 and CDR2 from the germline V gene are SGHVS and FNYEAQ. Trimming took 3 bases from V and 4 from J; bases not matched to a gene: 9. The CDR3 nucleotides read TGTGCCAGCAGCTTGATCGACAGGGTTGTTTACAATGAGCAGTTCTTC. Translating it yields CASSLIDRVVYNEQFF.

The CDR3 reads CSATGGAHNEQFF. CDR3 bases: TGCAGTGCTACTGGGGGCGCGCACAATGAGCAGTTCTTC. This chain joins TRBV20-1 and TRBJ2-1, with D possibly being TRBD1 (6 bases). The germline V and J ends were trimmed by 4 bases and 5 bases, with 12 bases remaining between them. The CDR3 spans 13 residues. Germline V gene data show CDR1 as DFQATT and CDR2 as SNEGSKA (reference sequence).

This clonotype has a handful of counts. This chain joins TRBV5-1 and TRBJ1-1; D gene unclear. Trimming took 4 bases from V and 4 from J, leaving 11 bases between them. The CDR3 consists of 13 residues. Germline values: CDR1 SGHRS, CDR2 YFSETQ. The CDR3 DNA sequence: TGCGCCAGCAGCCCACTATGGGGCACTGAAGCTTTCTTT. Translated: CASSPLWGTEAFF.

This chain uses TRBV29-1 with TRBJ2-7; weak D call: TRBD2 (6 bases). The length of the CDR3 is 14 residues. Per germline, CDR1 SQVTM and CDR2 ANQGSEA. Trimming left V 2 bases short and J 2 bases short, with 13 bases between. The CDR3 sequence is CSVESSGETYEQYF. DNA for the CDR3: TGCAGCGTTGAATCTTCGGGGGAAACCTACGAGCAGTACTTC.

A few counts support this clonotype. The rearrangement links TRBV20-1 to TRBJ1-1; D ambiguous. V was shortened by 0 bases and J by 4 bases, with 12 bases between the two germline ends. CDR3 length equals 14 residues. Germline V gene sequence: CDR1 DFQATT, CDR2 SNEGSKA (reference sequence). CDR3 sequence: CSAREAGRITEAFF. CDR3 nucleotides: TGCAGTGCTAGAGAGGCCGGAAGGATCACTGAAGCTTTCTTT.

Turning to this clonotype: A read error may explain this, as a much larger clone is one base away. This chain joins TRBV5-1 and TRBJ1-5; D gene unclear. Trimming pared 7 bases from V and 5 bases from J, leaving 19 bases between. Germline-derived CDR1 and CDR2 are SGHRS and YFSETQ. There are 15 residues in the CDR3. CDR3 nucleotides: TGCGCCAGCGCCTCCGGACCTATTGGGGATCAGCCCCAGCATTTT. This gives the protein CASASGPIGDQPQHF.

This clonotype was counted only a few times. V and J are TRBV29-1 and TRBJ2-5; TRBD2 aligns across 7 bases. CDR1 and CDR2 from the germline V gene are SQVTM and ANQGSEA. V trimming: 7 bases; J trimming: 0 bases; junction bases outside the gene matches: 5. There are 13 residues in the CDR3. The CDR3 sequence: CSAVGRDQETQYF. The CDR3, as DNA: TGCAGCGCGGTAGGGAGGGACCAAGAGACCCAGTACTTC.

The chain uses TRBV15 and TRBJ2-3; 10 bases line up with TRBD1. Germline CDR1 LNHNV, CDR2 YYDKDF (reference sequence). This CDR3 comprises 14 residues. Germline trimming cut 9 bases from V and 3 bases from J; bases unmatched to any gene: 6. CDR3 sequence (DNA): TGTGCCACTTCCGGACAGGGGGTAACAGATACGCAGTATTTT. It translates to CATSGQGVTDTQYF.

The chain has TRBV12-3 or TRBV12-4 and TRBJ1-5; unclear D gene. Trimming took off 1 base at V and 6 bases at J, with 4 bases between the two ends. CDR3 length: 12 amino acids. DNA of the CDR3: TGTGCCAGCAGTTTAGGTACTCAGCCCCAGCATTTT. Its protein product is CASSLGTQPQHF.

This clonotype has a count of ten or more. The chain uses TRBV12-3 or TRBV12-4 and TRBJ1-5, with D hard to call. This CDR3 has 14 amino acids. The V end was cut by 3 bases, the J end by 0 bases, with 6 bases between. The CDR3 here is CASSLLDSNQPQHF. The CDR3 coding sequence is TGTGCCAGCAGTTTGCTGGATAGCAATCAGCCCCAGCATTTT.

This clonotype turned up a few times. The rearrangement joins TRBV7-9 to TRBJ1-1, with D possibly matching TRBD1 (6 bases). Trimming left V 6 bases short and J 6 bases short, with 20 bases between. CDR3 size: 15 residues. Germline V gene lookup returns CDR1 SEHNR and CDR2 FQNEAQ (reference sequence). CDR3 protein: CASSPGELKYPEAFF. The CDR3 nucleotides are TGTGCCAGCAGTCCAGGGGAGCTGAAGTACCCTGAAGCTTTCTTT.

The chain joins TRBV25-1 to TRBJ1-1, with TRBD1 as a possible D gene (6 bases). Trimming pared 3 bases from V and 4 bases from J, leaving 12 bases between. This CDR3 contains 14 residues. Per germline, CDR1 MGHDK and CDR2 SYGVNS. The CDR3 bases are TGTGCCAGCAGTGAGAACAGGGTGGGCACTGAAGCTTTCTTT. Translated, it gives CASSENRVGTEAFF. Supplemented by reference TRBV25-1 and TRBJ1-1, the full variable domain reads EADIYQTPRYLVIGTGKKITLECSQTMGHDKMYWYQQDPGMELHLIHYSYGVNSTEKGDLSSESTVSRIRTEHFPLTLESARPSHTSQYLCASSENRVGTEAFFGQGTRLTVV.